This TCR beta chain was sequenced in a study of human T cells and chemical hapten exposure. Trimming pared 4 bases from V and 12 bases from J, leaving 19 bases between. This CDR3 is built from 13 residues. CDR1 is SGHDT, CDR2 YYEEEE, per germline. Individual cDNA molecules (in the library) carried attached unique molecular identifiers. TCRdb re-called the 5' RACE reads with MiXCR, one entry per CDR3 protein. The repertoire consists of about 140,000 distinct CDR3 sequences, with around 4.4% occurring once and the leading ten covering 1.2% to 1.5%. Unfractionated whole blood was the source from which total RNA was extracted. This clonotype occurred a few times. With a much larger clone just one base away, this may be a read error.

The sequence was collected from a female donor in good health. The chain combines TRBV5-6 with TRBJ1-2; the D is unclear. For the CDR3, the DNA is TGTGCCAGCAGCCGGACGTCCGGAAAGGGCGACACCTTC. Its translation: CASSRTSGKGDTF.